The clone carrying this T cell receptor beta chain has only one observation. What it binds is unknown. The data derive from a study of cytomegalovirus exposure and HLA in healthy donors. Study observations and caveats: Rarity held for most TCR sequences, but there were some public TCRs that occurred in many donors. When a later analysis compared HLA-associated TCR beta chains with equally common others, the HLA-associated chains turned out to be more clonally expanded and to have lower generation probabilities. When the data were analyzed later, several of the most significant clusters appeared to be linked to common viral pathogens.

PCR amplification relied on 60 Vbeta primers (plus 13 Jbeta primers). Method: immunoSEQ multiplex PCR; TCRdb's copy keeps in-frame clones and lacks some. The data contain approximately 120,000 clones, around 75% of them singletons. V gave up 3 bases and J gave up 5 bases, with 14 bases separating them. This CDR3 region has 15 residues. The germline CDR1 and CDR2 sequences are SGHTA and FQGNSA. The specimen was PBMCs. V and J are TRBV7-2 and TRBJ2-1; D possibly corresponds to TRBD1 (5 bases). This receptor was identified in a woman aged 45-59 years in good health and CMV-seropositive. As DNA, the CDR3 is TGTGCCAGCAGCTTTGATCGGCAGGGAAACAATGAGCAGTTCTTC. Residues: CASSFDRQGNNEQFF.